The clone carrying this TCR beta chain has ten or more counts. The data are from a study of human T cells and chemical hapten exposure. The wider study: There were weekly diphenylcyclopropenone doses to the scalp for patients throughout the approximately 25-week study.

The CDR3 extends over 16 amino acids. Trimming removed 4 bases at V and 1 base at J, with 17 bases between. From germline, CDR1 is SGHRS and CDR2 YFSETQ. TCRdb reprocessed the RACE reads with MiXCR, giving one entry per CDR3 protein. The sample records 370,000 or so distinct CDR3 sequences, more than 4.5% being singletons. Regarding time point: patch test 1, 2 weeks after DPC sensitization. Treatment meaning: therapeutic diphenylcyclopropenone sensitization with weekly scalp DPC. Sequencing used whole blood, obtained in connection with sensitization to the hapten diphenylcyclopropenone (DPC). The J gene is TRBJ2-5, the V gene TRBV5-1; D possibly corresponds to TRBD2 (6 bases). The source of this sequence is a woman in her forties or fifties with alopecia areata. Some clones in this sample may be carry-over from other donors' samples. This chain's CDR3 is CASSRSGSGAQETQYF. Written as DNA, the CDR3 is TGCGCCAGCAGCCGGTCGGGTAGCGGCGCCCAAGAGACCCAGTACTTC.